One sample yielded the 30 T cell receptor beta chains listed below, sequenced in a study of cytomegalovirus exposure and HLA in healthy donors (dated by TCRdb to the late 2010s). Library generation was performed with the immunoSEQ multiplex PCR assay. For the multiplex PCR, a mixture combining 60 forward primers for TCR Vbeta segments and 13 reverse primers for TCR Jbeta segments was used. Held by TCRdb, this immuneACCESS table contains in-frame sequences only and omits some clones. Under half of the omission traces to an unresolved V gene where checked; the cause of the rest is unknown. The sample records 100,000 to 120,000 clones, about three quarters of which are singletons. Of the sample, 7.5% to 10% falls within the top ten clones. Input material: PBMCs. These receptors were obtained from a woman in her thirties or forties in good health and CMV-seropositive.

The rearrangement joins TRBV20-1 to TRBJ2-1; D is uncertain. Trimming shortened V by 5 bases and J by 4 bases, and 6 bases separated the two germline ends. Germline-derived CDR1 and CDR2 are DFQATT and SNEGSKA (reference sequence). There are 11 residues in the CDR3. The CDR3, as DNA: TGCAGTGCTGCGCTTTACAATGAGCAGTTCTTC. Encoded protein: CSAALYNEQFF.

CDR3: CASSSGTEETQYF. The DNA for the CDR3 is TGTGCCAGCAGCTCCGGGACTGAAGAGACCCAGTACTTC. This chain links TRBV7-8 with TRBJ2-5; tentatively, D is TRBD2 (6 bases). Trimming removed 4 bases at V and 3 bases at J, with 9 bases between. This CDR3 has 13 residues. In germline, CDR1 is SGHVS, CDR2 FQNEAQ.

This clone came up a few times. The chain employs TRBV11-3 and TRBJ2-7; perhaps TRBD1 as D (6 bases). The CDR3 has 13 residues. The germline gives CDR1 SGHNT, CDR2 YENEEA. Trimming shortened V by 5 bases and J by 6 bases, and 14 bases separated the two germline ends. CDR3 nucleotide sequence: TGTGCCAGCAGCAGCTACGGGACACCCGAGCAGTACTTC. It yields the protein CASSSYGTPEQYF.

The V call is TRBV18, the J call TRBJ1-3; 9 nucleotides align to TRBD1. The V and J ends lost 4 bases and 1 base, in that order; junction bases with no gene match: 5. Germline V CDR1 and CDR2: KGHSH, LQKENI. This CDR3 region has 16 residues. The CDR3 DNA sequence: TGTGCCAGCTCACACCCGGGACAGGGATCTGGAAACACCATATATTTT. As protein: CASSHPGQGSGNTIYF.

The V call is TRBV10-2, the J call TRBJ1-1; the match to TRBD1 covers 8 bases. This CDR3 is 15 amino acids long. V trimming: 5 bases; J trimming: 5 bases; junction bases outside the gene matches: 10. Germline V CDR1 and CDR2: WSHSY, SAAADI. Written as DNA, the CDR3 is TGCGCCAGCAGTCAGGGGGCCGCTGGCGGGACTGAAGCTTTCTTT. It yields the protein CASSQGAAGGTEAFF.

The chain carries TRBV7-2 and TRBJ2-7; 11 bases match TRBD2. Germline V gene data show CDR1 as SGHTA and CDR2 as FQGNSA. After removal of 7 bases from V and 3 bases from J, the junction contained 8 bases not matched to a gene. This CDR3 comprises 15 residues. CDR3 protein: CASTLSGGEDYEQYF. DNA for the CDR3: TGTGCCAGCACCCTTAGCGGGGGGGAGGACTACGAGCAGTACTTC.

This clone was seen only a few times. The rearrangement uses TRBV28 and TRBJ2-7; D is perhaps TRBD1 (6 bases). The CDR3 has 14 residues. Germline CDR1 is MDHEN and CDR2 is SYDVKM. Trimming left V 3 bases short and J 0 bases short, with 9 bases between. In DNA, the CDR3 is TGTGCCAGCAGTTTCCTAGGGGGCTCCTACGAGCAGTACTTC. Translation gives CASSFLGGSYEQYF. The full variable domain, rest sourced from reference TRBV28 and TRBJ2-7, is DVKVTQSSRYLVKRTGEKVFLECVQDMDHENMFWYRQDPGLGLRLIYFSYDVKMKEKGDIPEGYSVSREKKERFSLILESASTNQTSMYLCASSFLGGSYEQYFGPGTRLTVT.

A few counts support this clone. The chain links TRBV5-6 to TRBJ2-1, with 11 bases that match TRBD2. Germline trimming cut 3 bases from V and 8 bases from J; bases unmatched to any gene: 10. Germline V CDR1 and CDR2: SGHDT, YYEEEE. The CDR3 covers 16 residues. The CDR3 coding sequence is TGTGCCAGCAGCTCGGCTAGCGGGGGGAAGGAGGATGAGCAGTTCTTC. The encoded protein is CASSSASGGKEDEQFF.

The chain carries TRBV12-5 and TRBJ2-7; possibly TRBD2 for D (6 bases). The CDR3 has 16 amino acids. V was clipped by 2 bases and J by 0 bases, with 14 bases between them. Germline-derived CDR1 and CDR2 are LGHNT and FRNRAP. The CDR3 is CASGLSWRGASYEQYF. CDR3 DNA sequence: TGTGCTAGTGGTTTGTCCTGGAGGGGAGCCTCCTACGAGCAGTACTTC.

The V gene is TRBV7-2, the J gene TRBJ1-1; weak D call: TRBD1 (5 bases). From germline, CDR1 is SGHTA and CDR2 FQGNSA. There are 14 residues in the CDR3. V gave up 2 bases and J gave up 4 bases, with 11 bases separating them. CDR3 residues: CASSLQGAGTEAFF. CDR3 nucleotides: TGTGCCAGCAGCTTACAGGGAGCGGGCACTGAAGCTTTCTTT.

V and J are TRBV18 and TRBJ2-7, with D hard to call. The CDR3 has 12 residues. Trimming took off 2 bases at V and 2 bases at J, with 4 bases between the two ends. Germline CDR1 reads KGHSH; CDR2 reads LQKENI. The CDR3 protein is CASSPDTYEQYF. CDR3 bases: TGTGCCAGCTCACCAGACACCTACGAGCAGTACTTC.

The count of this clone is one. The rearrangement uses TRBV7-2 and TRBJ1-1; D unresolved. V gave up 1 base and J gave up 3 bases, with 9 bases separating them. CDR1 SGHTA and CDR2 FQGNSA come from the germline V gene. CDR3 length equals 14 residues. For the CDR3, the DNA is TGTGCCAGCAGCTTAGGGTTATCGGACACTGAAGCTTTCTTT. It yields the protein CASSLGLSDTEAFF.

This chain connects TRBV19 to TRBJ2-1; 13 bases map to TRBD2. In germline, CDR1 is LNHDA, CDR2 SQIVND (reference sequence). The ends lost 3 bases at V and 10 bases at J; junction bases unmatched: 0. The CDR3 length is 13 residues. The CDR3 bases are TGTGCCAGTAGTATGACTAGCGGGAGGGAGCAGTTCTTC. Its protein product is CASSMTSGREQFF. Using reference TRBV19 and TRBJ2-1 for the parts outside the CDR3, the full variable domain is DGGITQSPKYLFRKEGQNVTLSCEQNLNHDAMYWYRQDPGQGLRLIYYSQIVNDFQKGDIAEGYSVSREKKESFPLTVTSAQKNPTAFYLCASSMTSGREQFFGPGTRLTVL.

V gene TRBV5-1 combines with J gene TRBJ2-5, with a tentative D call TRBD1 (5 bases). The J call may be in error: the DNA end matches TRBJ2-7 better. Germline values: CDR1 SGHRS, CDR2 YFSETQ. This CDR3 has 15 amino acids. CDR3 DNA: TGCGCCAGCAGCTTGGAGGGGCTCCTCTCCTACGAGCAGTACTTC. This gives the protein CASSLEGLLSYEQYF.

This chain connects TRBV7-9 to TRBJ2-1, with 11 bases fitting TRBD2. Germline V CDR1 and CDR2: SEHNR, FQNEAQ (reference sequence). The J segment lost 2 bases and the V segment lost 6 bases, leaving 3 bases of the junction unmatched. The CDR3 consists of 15 residues. CDR3 DNA sequence: TGTGCCAGCAGGCGACTAGCGGGGACCTACAATGAGCAGTTCTTC. This codes for CASRRLAGTYNEQFF.

V is TRBV28 and J is TRBJ2-5; 10 bases align to TRBD2. This CDR3 has 14 amino acids. J lost 2 bases, V lost 5 bases, and 2 bases had no gene match. Germline V gives CDR1 MDHEN, CDR2 SYDVKM. CDR3 loop: CASSLAGAQETQYF. CDR3 DNA sequence: TGTGCCAGCAGTCTAGCGGGGGCTCAAGAGACCCAGTACTTC.

The V and J genes are TRBV5-4 and TRBJ2-1; D uncertain. The CDR3 is 14 amino acids. The V gene lost 0 bases and the J gene lost 6 bases, with 10 bases spanning the gap. CDR1 and CDR2 (germline): SGHNT, YYREEE (reference sequence). The chain's CDR3 is CASSLDPGANEQFF. The CDR3 nucleotides are TGTGCCAGCAGCTTGGATCCAGGCGCCAATGAGCAGTTCTTC.

The chain carries TRBV5-6 and TRBJ1-2, with 11 bases lining up with TRBD1. The length of the CDR3 is 13 residues. Germline CDR1 and CDR2: SGHDT and YYEEEE. V trimming: 3 bases; J trimming: 8 bases; junction bases outside the gene matches: 3. The CDR3 reads CASSSGQGDGYTF. Here the CDR3 DNA reads TGTGCCAGCAGCTCGGGACAGGGGGACGGCTACACCTTC. The variable domain in full, with the rest retrieved from reference TRBV5-6 and TRBJ1-2, is DAGVTQSPTHLIKTRGQQVTLRCSPKSGHDTVSWYQQALGQGPQFIFQYYEEEERQRGNFPDRFSGHQFPNYSSELNVNALLLGDSALYLCASSSGQGDGYTFGSGTRLTVV.

The chain uses TRBV28 and TRBJ2-7; D uncertain. The length of the CDR3 is 13 residues. V lost 1 base and J 4 bases, leaving 8 bases between the germline ends. CDR1 and CDR2 (germline): MDHEN, SYDVKM. CDR3 DNA sequence: TGTGCCAGCAGTTTATATTCCGGTTACGAGCAGTACTTC. It yields the protein CASSLYSGYEQYF.

V gene TRBV6-5 combines with J gene TRBJ1-2; TRBD1 matches 7 bases. The V gene's germline CDR1 is MNHEY and CDR2 SVGAGI. The V segment lost 8 bases and the J segment 3 bases; nucleotides outside the gene matches: 9. The CDR3 covers 14 residues. The CDR3 sequence: CASGETGRYYGYTF. The CDR3 DNA is TGTGCCAGCGGTGAGACAGGGAGGTACTATGGCTACACCTTC.

The rearrangement links TRBV11-2 to TRBJ2-7; 8 nucleotides align to TRBD2. This CDR3 comprises 14 residues. Germline V gene lookup returns CDR1 SGHAT and CDR2 FQNNGV. V dropped 5 bases and J dropped 2; count of bases not matched to a gene: 5. The CDR3 reads CASSLRGLAYEQYF. CDR3 in DNA: TGTGCCAGCAGCCTCCGGGGACTAGCCTACGAGCAGTACTTC.

This chain uses TRBV2 with TRBJ2-7; D may be TRBD2 (6 bases). Germline CDR1 SNHLY, CDR2 FYNNEI. The CDR3 is 12 amino acids. V lost 6 bases to trimming and J lost 6 bases, with 12 bases between them. The CDR3 sequence is CASRDYPLEQYF. The CDR3 nucleotides are TGTGCCAGCAGGGACTATCCCCTCGAGCAGTACTTC.

V usage is TRBV6-1 and J usage is TRBJ2-1; D is undetermined. V was trimmed by 3 bases and J by 4 bases, leaving 10 bases between them. Germline V gives CDR1 MNHNS, CDR2 SASEGT. The CDR3 runs to 14 residues. Here the CDR3 reads CASSETGSYNEQFF. The CDR3 nucleotides read TGTGCCAGCAGTGAGACCGGGTCTTACAATGAGCAGTTCTTC.

J is TRBJ1-1 and V is TRBV18; D is perhaps TRBD1 (6 bases). In germline, CDR1 is KGHSH, CDR2 LQKENI. The CDR3 totals 15 residues. V was trimmed by 0 bases and J by 0 bases, leaving 8 bases between them. CDR3 sequence reads: CASSPPDSLNTEAFF. In DNA, the CDR3 is TGTGCCAGCTCACCACCGGACAGCTTGAACACTGAAGCTTTCTTT.

The V gene is TRBV6-5, the J gene TRBJ1-6; no definite D call. The CDR3 is 15 residues long. Germline V CDR1 and CDR2: MNHEY, SVGAGI. Between the trimmed V and J ends, which lost 1 base and 5 bases, there was a span of 9 bases. The CDR3 DNA sequence: TGTGCCAGCAGTTACTATGGGCCGGATAATTCACCCCTCCACTTT. Amino acid sequence: CASSYYGPDNSPLHF.

This clone has just a few counts. The chain carries TRBV6-1 and TRBJ2-6; 7 bases are shared with TRBD1. CDR1 and CDR2 from the germline V gene are MNHNS and SASEGT. The CDR3 runs 18 residues. Unmatched junction bases numbered 11, after V lost 4 bases and J lost 2 bases. CDR3 in DNA: TGTGCCAGCAGTGGCCTGACAGGGTCAGGTCCTGGGGCCAACGTCCTGACTTTC. It translates to CASSGLTGSGPGANVLTF.

The rearrangement joins TRBV4-3 to TRBJ1-1; 7 nucleotides match TRBD1. The CDR3 loop spans 15 amino acids. V shed 0 bases, J shed 6 bases, and the junction held 7 bases outside the gene matches. CDR1 and CDR2 from the germline V gene are LGHNA and YSLEER. The CDR3 DNA follows: TGCGCCAGCAGCCAAGAAGCGACAGGGTACGCTGAAGCTTTCTTT. Its translation is CASSQEATGYAEAFF.

The chain links TRBV2 to TRBJ2-7; 9 positions match TRBD2. Germline V gene data show CDR1 as SNHLY and CDR2 as FYNNEI. Trimming at V came to 2 bases and at J to 2 bases, leaving 4 bases not matched to a gene. CDR3 size: 15 residues. The CDR3 reads CASSERTSETYEQYF. CDR3 DNA: TGTGCCAGCAGTGAAAGGACTAGCGAGACCTACGAGCAGTACTTC.

This chain uses TRBV5-1 with TRBJ2-1; TRBD2 aligns across 14 bases. V lost 2 bases to trimming and J lost 0 bases; unmatched junction nucleotides: 7. Germline V CDR1 and CDR2: SGHRS, YFSETQ. The CDR3 covers 19 residues. CDR3 sequence (DNA): TGCGCCAGCAGCTTCTCGGGACTAGCGGGAGAGGGCTCCTACAATGAGCAGTTCTTC. It specifies CASSFSGLAGEGSYNEQFF.

This chain links TRBV19 with TRBJ1-5, with TRBD1 matching 8 bases. The CDR3 spans 14 residues. Germline V gene sequence: CDR1 LNHDA, CDR2 SQIVND (reference sequence). V dropped 0 bases and J dropped 6; count of bases not matched to a gene: 1. For the CDR3, the DNA is TGTGCCAGTAGTATAGAAACAGGGGGTCAGCCCCAGCATTTT. It translates to CASSIETGGQPQHF.